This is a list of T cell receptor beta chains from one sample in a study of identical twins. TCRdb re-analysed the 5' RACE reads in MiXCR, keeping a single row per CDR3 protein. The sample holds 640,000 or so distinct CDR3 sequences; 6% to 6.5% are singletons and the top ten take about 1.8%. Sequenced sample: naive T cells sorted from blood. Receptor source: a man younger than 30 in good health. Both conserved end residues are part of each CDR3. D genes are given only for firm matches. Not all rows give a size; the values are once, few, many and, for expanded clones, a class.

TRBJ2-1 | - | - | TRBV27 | TGTGCCAGCAGTTTACCGAGCCATGAGCAGTTCTTC | CASSLPSHEQFF
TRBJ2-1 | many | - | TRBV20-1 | TGCAGTGCTCTCGCTTTAGCGGCCTCCTACAATGAGCAGTTCTTC | CSALALAASYNEQFF
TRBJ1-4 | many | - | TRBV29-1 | TGCAGCGTCTCCACAGGATACAATGAAAAACTGTTTTTT | CSVSTGYNEKLFF
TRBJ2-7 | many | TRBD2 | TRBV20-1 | TGCAGTGCTAGAGAGGCTAGCGGGAGACCCTACGAGCAGTACTTC | CSAREASGRPYEQYF
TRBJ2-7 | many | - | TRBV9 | TGTGCCAGCAGCGTAGAACCCGAGGGCCGGTACGAGCAGTACTTC | CASSVEPEGRYEQYF
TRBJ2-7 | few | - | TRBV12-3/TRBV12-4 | TGTGCCAGCAGTTTAAGGGGAGGTGGAGACGAGCAGTACTTC | CASSLRGGGDEQYF
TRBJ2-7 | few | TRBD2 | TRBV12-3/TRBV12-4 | TGTGCCAGCAGTTTAGACAGCGGGAACTCCTACGAGCAGTACTTC | CASSLDSGNSYEQYF
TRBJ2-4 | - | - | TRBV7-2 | TGTGCCAGCAGCGTGAAGAAAAACATTCAGTACTTC | CASSVKKNIQYF
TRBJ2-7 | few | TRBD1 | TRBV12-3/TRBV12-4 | TGTGCCAGCAGCCTACAGGGGCCTTCCTACGAGCAGTACTTC | CASSLQGPSYEQYF
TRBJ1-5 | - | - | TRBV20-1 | TGCAGTGCTAGTTCAGAAAATCAGCCCCAGCATTTT | CSASSENQPQHF
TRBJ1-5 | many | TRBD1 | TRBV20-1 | TGCAGTGCTAGCGACAGGGGGCAGCAGCCCCAGCATTTT | CSASDRGQQPQHF
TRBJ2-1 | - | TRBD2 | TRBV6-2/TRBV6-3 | TGTGCCAGCAGAAAAAGACTAGCGGACTACAATGAGCAGTTCTTC | CASRKRLADYNEQFF
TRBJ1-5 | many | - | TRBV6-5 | TGTGCCAGCAGTCCCTCGTTCCGGGACCTACAGTCTCCCGAGCCCCAGCATTTT | CASSPSFRDLQSPEPQHF
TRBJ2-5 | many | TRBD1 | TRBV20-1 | TGCAGTGCTCATTCCCCGACAGGGGTAACAGAGACCCAGTACTTC | CSAHSPTGVTETQYF
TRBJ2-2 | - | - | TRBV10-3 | TGTGCCATCAGTGACGCGCAGAAATTGAACACCGGGGAGCTGTTTTTT | CAISDAQKLNTGELFF
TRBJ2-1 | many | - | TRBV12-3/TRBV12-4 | TGTGCCAGAAGTTTGGTACCGTCCTACAATGAGCAGTTCTTC | CARSLVPSYNEQFF
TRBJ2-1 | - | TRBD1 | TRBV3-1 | TGTGCCAGCACCCCGGCCGGGACAGGGAATTACAATGAGCAGTTCTTC | CASTPAGTGNYNEQFF
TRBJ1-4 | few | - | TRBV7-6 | TGTGCCAGCAGCTTAGTCGGAGACGGAACTAATGAAAAACTGTTTTTT | CASSLVGDGTNEKLFF
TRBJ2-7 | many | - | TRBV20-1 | TGCAGTGCTAGAGCGGGGCGCTACGAGCAGTACTTC | CSARAGRYEQYF
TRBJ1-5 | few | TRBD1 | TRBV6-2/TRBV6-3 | TGTGCCAGCAGTCATCGACAGGGGTACAATCAGCCCCAGCATTTT | CASSHRQGYNQPQHF
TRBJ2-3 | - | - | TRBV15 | TGTGCCACCAGCAGAGATCGAATAAATACGCAGTATTTT | CATSRDRINTQYF
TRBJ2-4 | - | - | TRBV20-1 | TGCAGTGCTGACCCCCGGGGAGAGGTCTATACAAACATTCAGTACTTC | CSADPRGEVYTNIQYF
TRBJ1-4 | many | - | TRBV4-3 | TGCGCCAGCAGCCAGGAGAATTTTAATGAAAAACTGTTTTTT | CASSQENFNEKLFF
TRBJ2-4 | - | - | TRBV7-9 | TGTGCCAGCAGCTTAAGCCCGGGGGTCGACATTCAGTACTTC | CASSLSPGVDIQYF
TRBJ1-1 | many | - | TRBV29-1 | TGCAGCGTTGAGCACAAAATGAACACTGAAGCTTTCTTT | CSVEHKMNTEAFF
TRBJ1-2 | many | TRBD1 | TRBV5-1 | TGCGCCAGCTCGACAGGGGGCGCAGAGATCGGCTACACCTTC | CASSTGGAEIGYTF
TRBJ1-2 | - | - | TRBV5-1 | TGCGCCAGCAGCTACGAGACTCTTGAAGGCTACACCTTC | CASSYETLEGYTF
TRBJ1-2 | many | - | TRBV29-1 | TGCAGCGTTGGTTCCAGGGCGCGCGCCAACTATGGCTACACCTTC | CSVGSRARANYGYTF
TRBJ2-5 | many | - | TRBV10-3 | TGTGCCATCAGTGATTTCTCCCTCCAAGAGACCCAGTACTTC | CAISDFSLQETQYF
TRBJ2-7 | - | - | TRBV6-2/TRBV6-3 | TGTGCCAGCAGTTACTTCCAGGGAAGGGGCGAGCAGTACTTC | CASSYFQGRGEQYF
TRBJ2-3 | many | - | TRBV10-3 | TGTGCCGCGGAGGATACGGGGGTTGGCACAGATACGCAGTATTTT | CAAEDTGVGTDTQYF
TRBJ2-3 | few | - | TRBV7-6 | TGTGCCAGCAGCGCGAAACCTCTAGGGGCAGATACGCAGTATTTT | CASSAKPLGADTQYF
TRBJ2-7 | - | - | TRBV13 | TGTGCCAGCAGCCGGACACTGAGCTCCTACGAGCAGTACTTC | CASSRTLSSYEQYF
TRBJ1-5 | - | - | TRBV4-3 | TGCGCCAGCAGCCAAGAACATCCTGGGGCCAATCAGCCCCAGCATTTT | CASSQEHPGANQPQHF
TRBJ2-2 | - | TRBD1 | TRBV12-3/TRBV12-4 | TGTGCCAGCAGAGATCCGGGACAGGGATCTGAAACGGGCGAGGAGCTGTTTTTT | CASRDPGQGSETGEELFF
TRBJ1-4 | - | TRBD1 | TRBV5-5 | TGTGCCAGCAGCACTAAACAGGGGGCGGGGGAAAAACTGTTTTTT | CASSTKQGAGEKLFF
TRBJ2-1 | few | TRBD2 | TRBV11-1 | TGTGCCAGCTACCCAGGGCGGACTAGCGGGAGTCGCGAGCAGTTCTTC | CASYPGRTSGSREQFF
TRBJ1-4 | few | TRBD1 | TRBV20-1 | TGCAGTGCCCACCGGGACAGGGGGCGCGGAGCTAATGAAAAACTGTTTTTT | CSAHRDRGRGANEKLFF
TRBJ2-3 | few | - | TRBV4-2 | TGTGCCAGCAGCCAAGATTTAGCTAGCCCGTATTTT | CASSQDLASPYF
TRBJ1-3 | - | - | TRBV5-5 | TGTGCCAGCAGCTTGGACCCTCGAGGCAATGGAAACACCATATATTTT | CASSLDPRGNGNTIYF
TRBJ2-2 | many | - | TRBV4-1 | TGCGCCAGCACTGACCCTGAGTGGGGGCCCGGGGAGCTGTTTTTT | CASTDPEWGPGELFF
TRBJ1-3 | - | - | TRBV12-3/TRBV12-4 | TGTGCCAGCAGTCCTGGTGTGGGCTCTGGAAACACCATATATTTT | CASSPGVGSGNTIYF